This T cell receptor (beta chain) is drawn from a study of molecular identifiers for immune sequencing clone quantification. Remarks on this clonotype: It may be a read error: a sequence one base away is much more abundant.

TCRdb recomputed calls from the PCR reads with MiXCR, one row per CDR3 protein. The profile shows about 53,000 distinct CDR3 sequences, approximately 40% of them singletons. This CDR3 comprises 13 residues. CDR1 MNHEY and CDR2 SVGAGI come from the germline V gene. The source material was naive CD8+ T cells from blood, with Jurkat cell RNA spiked in. The subset denotes: FACS-sorted CD8+CD4-CCR7+CD45RA+ naive T cells. This sequence was found in a human donor in good health. Some libraries in this study had Jurkat cell RNA spiked in. The chain employs TRBV6-5 and TRBJ1-4, with a possible D match to TRBD1 (5 bases). CDR3 sequence: CGSSYVVGGLLFF. The DNA of the CDR3 is TGTGGCAGCAGTTACGTGGTTGGGGGTTTGCTGTTTTTT.